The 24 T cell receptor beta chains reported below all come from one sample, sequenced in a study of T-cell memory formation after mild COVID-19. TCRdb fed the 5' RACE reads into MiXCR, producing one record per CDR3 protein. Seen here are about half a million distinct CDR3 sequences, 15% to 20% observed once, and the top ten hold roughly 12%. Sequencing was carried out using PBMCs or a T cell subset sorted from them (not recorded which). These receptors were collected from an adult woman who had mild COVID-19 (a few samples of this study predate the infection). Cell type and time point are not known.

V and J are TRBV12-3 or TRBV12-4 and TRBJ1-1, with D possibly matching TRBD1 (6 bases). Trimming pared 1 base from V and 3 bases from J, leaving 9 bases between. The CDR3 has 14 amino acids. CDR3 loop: CASSLGGLDTEAFF. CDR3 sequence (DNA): TGTGCCAGCAGTTTAGGGGGGCTGGACACTGAAGCTTTCTTT.

For the CDR3, the DNA is TGCAGTGCTAGAGGCAGGGGGCTAGGACTTGGCTACGAGCAGTACTTC. Translation: CSARGRGLGLGYEQYF. V and J are TRBV20-1 and TRBJ2-7, with 8 bases fitting TRBD1. Trimming took 1 base from V and 3 from J; bases not matched to a gene: 11. Germline V gives CDR1 DFQATT, CDR2 SNEGSKA (reference sequence). The CDR3 loop spans 16 amino acids.

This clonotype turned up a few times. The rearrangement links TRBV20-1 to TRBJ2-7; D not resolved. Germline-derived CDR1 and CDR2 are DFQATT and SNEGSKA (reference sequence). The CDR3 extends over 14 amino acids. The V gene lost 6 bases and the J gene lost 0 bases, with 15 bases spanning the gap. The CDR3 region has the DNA TGCAGTGCCATACTATCCCTCGGCTCCTACGAGCAGTACTTC. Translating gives CSAILSLGSYEQYF.

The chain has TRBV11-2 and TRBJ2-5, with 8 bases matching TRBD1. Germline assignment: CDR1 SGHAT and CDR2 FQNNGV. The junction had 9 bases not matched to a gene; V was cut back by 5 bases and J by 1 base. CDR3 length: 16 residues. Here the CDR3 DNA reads TGTGCCAGCAGCCCGCGGACGCAGGGGGCCCAAGAGACCCAGTACTTC. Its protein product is CASSPRTQGAQETQYF.

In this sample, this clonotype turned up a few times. The chain's CDR3 is CASSGTGYGQGLRPYNEQFF. CDR3 DNA sequence: TGTGCCAGCTCCGGGACAGGGTACGGTCAGGGCTTAAGGCCCTACAATGAGCAGTTCTTC. J is TRBJ2-1 and V is TRBV14; 9 nucleotides match TRBD1. Germline loops: CDR1 SGHDN, CDR2 FVKESK. V lost 8 bases to trimming and J lost 2 bases; unmatched junction nucleotides: 22. The CDR3 has 20 amino acids.

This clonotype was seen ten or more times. DNA of the CDR3: TGTGCCAGCAGCCTCCGACAGGGAACCCCTATTTGGTCTTTCTTT. Translated, it gives CASSLRQGTPIWSFF. The genes are TRBV7-2 and TRBJ1-1; 7 nucleotides line up with TRBD1. J was trimmed by 12 bases and V by 5 bases; bases with no gene match: 18. Germline values: CDR1 SGHTA, CDR2 FQGNSA. The CDR3 runs 15 residues.

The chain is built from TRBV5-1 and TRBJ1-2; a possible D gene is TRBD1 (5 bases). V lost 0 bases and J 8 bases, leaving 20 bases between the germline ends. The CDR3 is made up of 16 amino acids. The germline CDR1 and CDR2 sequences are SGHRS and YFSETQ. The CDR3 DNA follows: TGCGCCAGCAGCTTGGGGACCGGGGCCCCTGGCGGAGGCTACACCTTC. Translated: CASSLGTGAPGGGYTF.

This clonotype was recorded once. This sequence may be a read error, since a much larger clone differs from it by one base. The chain's CDR3 is CASYGANTGELFF. The CDR3 DNA reads as TGTGCCAGCTACGGAGCGAACACCGGGGAGCTGTTTTTT. The rearrangement links TRBV6-5 to TRBJ2-2; D remains unclear. Germline V gene data show CDR1 as MNHEY and CDR2 as SVGAGI. Trimming pared 8 bases from V and 0 bases from J, leaving 7 bases between. This CDR3 spans 13 amino acids.

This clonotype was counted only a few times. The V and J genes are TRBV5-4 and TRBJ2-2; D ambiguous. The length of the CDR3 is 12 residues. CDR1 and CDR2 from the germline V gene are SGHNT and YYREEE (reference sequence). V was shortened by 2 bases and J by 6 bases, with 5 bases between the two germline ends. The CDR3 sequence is CASSFGPGELFF. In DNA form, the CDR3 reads TGTGCCAGCAGCTTTGGGCCCGGGGAGCTGTTTTTT.

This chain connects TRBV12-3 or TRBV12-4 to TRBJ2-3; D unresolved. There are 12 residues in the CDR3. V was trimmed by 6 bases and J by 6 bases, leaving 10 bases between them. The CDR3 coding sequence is TGTGCCAGCAGAAGCCTTGGGGATACGCAGTATTTT. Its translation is CASRSLGDTQYF.

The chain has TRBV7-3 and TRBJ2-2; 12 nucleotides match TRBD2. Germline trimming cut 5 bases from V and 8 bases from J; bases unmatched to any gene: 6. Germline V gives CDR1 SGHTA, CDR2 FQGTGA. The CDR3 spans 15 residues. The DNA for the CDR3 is TGTGCCAGCAGCGCGACTAGCGGGAGTAATGGGGAGCTGTTTTTT. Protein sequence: CASSATSGSNGELFF. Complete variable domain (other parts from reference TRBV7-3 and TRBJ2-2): GAGVSQTPSNKVTEKGKYVELRCDPISGHTALYWYRQSLGQGPEFLIYFQGTGAADDSGLPNDRFFAVRPEGSVSTLKIQRTERGDSAVYLCASSATSGSNGELFFGEGSRLTVL.

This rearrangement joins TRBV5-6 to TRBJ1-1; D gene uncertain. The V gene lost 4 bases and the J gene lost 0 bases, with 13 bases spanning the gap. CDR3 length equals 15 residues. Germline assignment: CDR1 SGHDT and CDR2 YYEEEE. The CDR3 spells CASSPDLGVNTEAFF. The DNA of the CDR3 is TGTGCCAGCAGCCCTGACCTCGGGGTGAACACTGAAGCTTTCTTT.

The CDR3 here is CASSFMTGTGTGYTF. CDR3 bases: TGTGCCAGCAGCTTCATGACCGGGACAGGGACTGGCTACACCTTC. This sequence joins TRBV7-2 and TRBJ1-2; 9 positions match TRBD1. The CDR3 has 15 amino acids. From germline, CDR1 is SGHTA and CDR2 FQGNSA. V lost 3 bases, J lost 7 bases, and 9 bases stayed unmatched.

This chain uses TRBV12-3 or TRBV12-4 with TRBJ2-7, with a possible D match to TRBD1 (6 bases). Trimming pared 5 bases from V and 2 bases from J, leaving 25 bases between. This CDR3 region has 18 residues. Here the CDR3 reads CASSPIDPGTSLAYEQYF. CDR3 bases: TGTGCCAGCAGTCCCATCGACCCCGGGACATCTTTAGCCTACGAGCAGTACTTC.

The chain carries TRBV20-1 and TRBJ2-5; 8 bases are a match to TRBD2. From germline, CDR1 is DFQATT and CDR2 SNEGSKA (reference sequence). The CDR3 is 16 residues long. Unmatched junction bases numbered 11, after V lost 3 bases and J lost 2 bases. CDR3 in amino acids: CSARIGLAWGQETQYF. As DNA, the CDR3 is TGCAGTGCTAGGATTGGACTAGCTTGGGGGCAAGAGACCCAGTACTTC.

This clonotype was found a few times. CDR3 in amino acids: CASSYSRHFSNQPQHF. The DNA for the CDR3 is TGTGCCAGCAGTTATTCCCGGCACTTTAGCAATCAGCCCCAGCATTTT. V and J are TRBV6-5 and TRBJ1-5; D is undetermined. The germline gives CDR1 MNHEY, CDR2 SVGAGI. The CDR3 runs 16 residues. Trimming removed 3 bases at V and 0 bases at J, with 12 bases between.

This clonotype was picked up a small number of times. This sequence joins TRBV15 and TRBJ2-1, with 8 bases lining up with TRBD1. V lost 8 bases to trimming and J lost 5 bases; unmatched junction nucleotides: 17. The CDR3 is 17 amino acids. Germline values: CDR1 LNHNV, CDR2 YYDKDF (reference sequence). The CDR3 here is CATLISYPGTGNNEQFF. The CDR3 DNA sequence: TGTGCCACCCTAATATCATACCCCGGGACAGGCAACAATGAGCAGTTCTTC.

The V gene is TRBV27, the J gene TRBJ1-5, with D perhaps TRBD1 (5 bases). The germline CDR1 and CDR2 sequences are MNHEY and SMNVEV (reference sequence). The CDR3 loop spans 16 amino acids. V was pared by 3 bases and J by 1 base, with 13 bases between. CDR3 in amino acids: CASSLGGAMSNQPQHF. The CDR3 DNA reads TGTGCCAGCAGTTTGGGAGGGGCCATGAGCAATCAGCCCCAGCATTTT.

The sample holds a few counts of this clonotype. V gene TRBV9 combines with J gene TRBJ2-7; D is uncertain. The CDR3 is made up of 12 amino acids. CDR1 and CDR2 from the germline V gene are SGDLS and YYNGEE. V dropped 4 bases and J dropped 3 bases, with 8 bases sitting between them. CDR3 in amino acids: CASSTNNYEQYF. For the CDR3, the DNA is TGTGCCAGCAGCACAAACAACTACGAGCAGTACTTC.

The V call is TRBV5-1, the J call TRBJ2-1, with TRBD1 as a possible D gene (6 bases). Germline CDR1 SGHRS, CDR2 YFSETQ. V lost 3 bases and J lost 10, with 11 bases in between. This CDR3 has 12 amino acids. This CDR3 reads CASSYQGNEQFF. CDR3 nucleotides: TGCGCCAGCAGCTATCAGGGGAACGAGCAGTTCTTC.

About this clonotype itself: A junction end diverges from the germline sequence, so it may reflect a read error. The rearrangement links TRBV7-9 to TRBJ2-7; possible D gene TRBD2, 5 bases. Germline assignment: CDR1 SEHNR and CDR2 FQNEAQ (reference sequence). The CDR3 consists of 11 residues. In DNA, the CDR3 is TGTGCCAGCAGCCTAGGGCGGCGGGTTCACTTC. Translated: CASSLGRRVHF.

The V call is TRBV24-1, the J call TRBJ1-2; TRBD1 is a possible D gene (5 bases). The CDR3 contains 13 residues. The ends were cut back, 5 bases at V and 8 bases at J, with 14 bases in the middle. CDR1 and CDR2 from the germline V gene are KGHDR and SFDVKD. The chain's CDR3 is CATSVQDRAGYTF. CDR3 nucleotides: TGTGCCACCAGTGTACAGGATCGAGCGGGCTACACCTTC.

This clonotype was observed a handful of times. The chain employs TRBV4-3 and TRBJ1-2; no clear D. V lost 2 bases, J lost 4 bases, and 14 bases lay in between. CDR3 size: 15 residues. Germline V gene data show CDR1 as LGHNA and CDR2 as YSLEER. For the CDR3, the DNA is TGCGCCAGCAGCCAACCGTACGAGGATTTCTATGGCTACACCTTC. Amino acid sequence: CASSQPYEDFYGYTF.

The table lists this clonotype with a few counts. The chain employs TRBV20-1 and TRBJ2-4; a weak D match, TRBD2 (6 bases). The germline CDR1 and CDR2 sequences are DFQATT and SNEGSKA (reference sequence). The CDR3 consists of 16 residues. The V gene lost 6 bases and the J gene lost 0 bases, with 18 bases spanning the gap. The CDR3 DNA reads TGCAGTGCCACCCCCGGAGGGAAACTAGCCAAAAACATTCAGTACTTC. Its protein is CSATPGGKLAKNIQYF.